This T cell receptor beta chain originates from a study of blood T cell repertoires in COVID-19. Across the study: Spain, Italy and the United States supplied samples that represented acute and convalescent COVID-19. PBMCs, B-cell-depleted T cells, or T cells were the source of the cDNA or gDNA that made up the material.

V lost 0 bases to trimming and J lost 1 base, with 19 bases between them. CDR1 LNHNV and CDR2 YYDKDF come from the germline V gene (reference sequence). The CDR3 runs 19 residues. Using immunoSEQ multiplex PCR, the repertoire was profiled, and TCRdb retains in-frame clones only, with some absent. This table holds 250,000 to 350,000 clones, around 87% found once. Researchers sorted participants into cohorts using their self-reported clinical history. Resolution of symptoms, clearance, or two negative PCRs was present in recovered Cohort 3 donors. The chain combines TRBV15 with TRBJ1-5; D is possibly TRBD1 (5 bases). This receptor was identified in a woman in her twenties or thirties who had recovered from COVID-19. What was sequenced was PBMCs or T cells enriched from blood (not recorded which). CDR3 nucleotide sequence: TGTGCCACCAGCAGAGATCGAGTGGAGGGCGGGGCAAGCAATCAGCCCCAGCATTTT. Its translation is CATSRDRVEGGASNQPQHF.